The 18 T cell receptor beta chains listed next were all sequenced from one sample in a study of OX40 agonist ivuxolimab in advanced cancers. Sequencing was performed with immunoSEQ multiplex PCR; in TCRdb, only in-frame clones are kept and a portion is missing. The table has more than 95,000 clones, under 95% seen once. The sequenced sample was CD4+ or CD8+ T cells sorted from blood, obtained in a trial of the OX40 agonist ivuxolimab. These receptors were collected from an adult with an advanced solid tumor such as melanoma, head and neck, liver or kidney cancer.

The chain couples TRBV28 to TRBJ2-5; D is tentatively TRBD1 or TRBD2 (5 bases each). This CDR3 is 14 amino acids long. V was trimmed by 4 bases and J by 7 bases, leaving 16 bases between them. CDR1 and CDR2 (germline): MDHEN, SYDVKM. CDR3 in amino acids: CASSWGSRLGTQYF. The CDR3, as DNA: TGTGCCAGCAGTTGGGGGAGCAGGTTGGGGACCCAGTACTTC.

The rearrangement uses TRBV7-7 and TRBJ1-2; D gene ambiguous. Germline lookup yields CDR1 SSHAT and CDR2 FNYEAQ (reference sequence). CDR3 size: 13 residues. CDR3 residues: CATTRTKWYGYTF. In nucleotides, the CDR3 is TGTGCTACCACCAGAACTAAGTGGTATGGCTACACCTTC.

This chain joins TRBV7-3 and TRBJ2-5, with D perhaps matching TRBD1 (6 bases). Germline V gives CDR1 SGHTA, CDR2 FQGTGA. This CDR3 has 14 residues. Trimming removed 3 bases at V and 5 bases at J, with 13 bases between. The CDR3, as DNA: TGTGCCAGCAGCTTCCAGGGGCCTGGGGAGACCCAGTACTTC. It yields the protein CASSFQGPGETQYF.

This sequence joins TRBV5-6 and TRBJ1-1; weak D call: TRBD1 (5 bases). From germline, CDR1 is SGHDT and CDR2 YYEEEE. The CDR3 contains 18 residues. V dropped 2 bases and J dropped 3 bases, with 23 bases sitting between them. CDR3 coding DNA: TGTGCCAGCAGCTTTCAGGTGCTCGATGTGGGGCGGGACACTGAAGCTTTCTTT. This sequence encodes CASSFQVLDVGRDTEAFF.

The chain couples TRBV15 to TRBJ1-5; D is ambiguous. Trimming removed 5 bases from V and 4 bases from J, with 6 bases in between. Germline CDR1 LNHNV, CDR2 YYDKDF (reference sequence). The CDR3 is 12 amino acids. Here the CDR3 reads CATSRSNQPQHF. The DNA of the CDR3 is TGTGCCACCAGCCGTTCTAATCAGCCCCAGCATTTT.

The rearrangement joins TRBV19 to TRBJ2-6; D call uncertain. Trimming shortened V by 6 bases and J by 2 bases, and 17 bases separated the two germline ends. Per germline, CDR1 LNHDA and CDR2 SQIVND (reference sequence). The CDR3 contains 17 residues. The CDR3 here is CASRNRQNAAGANVLTF. In nucleotides, the CDR3 is TGTGCCAGTAGAAATCGGCAGAACGCAGCTGGGGCCAACGTCCTGACTTTC.

The rearrangement links TRBV11-3 to TRBJ2-2; weak D call: TRBD2 (5 bases). The CDR3 is 14 amino acids. V gave up 3 bases and J gave up 2 bases, with 7 bases separating them. From germline, CDR1 is SGHNT and CDR2 YENEEA. CDR3 DNA sequence: TGTGCCAGCAGCTTGGACTTTAACACCGGGGAGCTGTTTTTT. Protein product: CASSLDFNTGELFF.

The chain carries TRBV25-1 and TRBJ1-5, with D possibly matching TRBD1 (5 bases). The CDR3 runs 13 residues. V was pared by 8 bases and J by 6 bases, with 14 bases between. Germline CDR1 reads MGHDK; CDR2 reads SYGVNS. The CDR3 nucleotides are TGTGCCAGCGGGACGGGATTCGGTCAGCCCCAGCATTTT. Translated: CASGTGFGQPQHF.

This chain uses TRBV28 with TRBJ1-1, with D possibly matching TRBD1 (5 bases). The CDR3 is made up of 15 amino acids. Germline assignment: CDR1 MDHEN and CDR2 SYDVKM. V lost 5 bases and J 4 bases, leaving 17 bases between the germline ends. The DNA for the CDR3 is TGTGCCAGCAGTCCCCCGGAAGGGGTGGGCACTGAAGCTTTCTTT. Protein product: CASSPPEGVGTEAFF.

V usage is TRBV5-4 and J usage is TRBJ2-2, with D tentatively TRBD1 (5 bases). The CDR3 sequence is 17 residues long. Trimming pared 0 bases from V and 0 bases from J, leaving 12 bases between. Germline CDR1 SGHNT, CDR2 YYREEE (reference sequence). CDR3 bases: TGTGCCAGCAGCTTGGTGGGTAGGGGAACGAACACCGGGGAGCTGTTTTTT. Its translation is CASSLVGRGTNTGELFF. The full variable domain, its missing parts supplied by reference TRBV5-4 and TRBJ2-2, is ETGVTQSPTHLIKTRGQQVTLRCSSQSGHNTVSWYQQALGQGPQFIFQYYREEENGRGNFPPRFSGLQFPNYSSELNVNALELDDSALYLCASSLVGRGTNTGELFFGEGSRLTVL.

The chain combines TRBV28 with TRBJ2-7; 9 nucleotides agree with TRBD1. Germline trimming cut 5 bases from V and 3 bases from J; bases unmatched to any gene: 8. CDR1 and CDR2 (germline): MDHEN, SYDVKM. This CDR3 region has 15 residues. CDR3 amino acids: CASSPSGQGNYEQYF. In DNA form, the CDR3 reads TGTGCCAGCAGTCCTTCGGGACAGGGAAACTACGAGCAGTACTTC.

This chain links TRBV2 with TRBJ1-5; TRBD1 might be the D (5 bases). Trimming left V 2 bases short and J 0 bases short, with 11 bases between. Per the germline V gene, CDR1 is SNHLY and CDR2 is FYNNEI. This CDR3 spans 16 amino acids. The CDR3 loop is CASSESLGGSNQPQHF. The CDR3 region has the DNA TGTGCCAGCAGTGAATCGTTGGGGGGTAGCAATCAGCCCCAGCATTTT. Using reference TRBV2 and TRBJ1-5 for the parts outside the CDR3, the full variable domain is EPEVTQTPSHQVTQMGQEVILRCVPISNHLYFYWYRQILGQKVEFLVSFYNNEISEKSEIFDDQFSVERPDGSNFTLKIRSTKLEDSAMYFCASSESLGGSNQPQHFGDGTRLSIL.

The chain carries TRBV7-2 and TRBJ2-5; no firm D call. V was pared by 5 bases and J by 4 bases, with 14 bases between. The CDR3 consists of 14 residues. Germline V gene sequence: CDR1 SGHTA, CDR2 FQGNSA. CDR3 residues: CASSPDRARETQYF. Here the CDR3 DNA reads TGTGCCAGCAGCCCCGACCGGGCCCGAGAGACCCAGTACTTC.

The chain has TRBV14 and TRBJ1-5; D gene ambiguous. The CDR3 length is 13 residues. Germline lookup yields CDR1 SGHDN and CDR2 FVKESK. V was cut by 4 bases and J by 6 bases, with 10 bases left in between. As DNA, the CDR3 is TGTGCCAGCAGCCGTGAACTTGGTCAGCCCCAGCATTTT. It translates to CASSRELGQPQHF. The whole variable domain, remainder taken from reference TRBV14 and TRBJ1-5, is EAGVTQFPSHSVIEKGQTVTLRCDPISGHDNLYWYRRVMGKEIKFLLHFVKESKQDESGMPNNRFLAERTGGTYSTLKVQPAELEDSGVYFCASSRELGQPQHFGDGTRLSIL.

This clone turned up a few times. The chain employs TRBV5-4 and TRBJ1-2; no definite D call. V lost 2 bases and J lost 2, with 7 bases in between. CDR3 length: 13 residues. The germline V gene has CDR1 SGHNT and CDR2 YYREEE (reference sequence). CDR3 protein: CASSFGGNYGYTF. CDR3 bases: TGTGCCAGCAGCTTCGGCGGAAACTATGGCTACACCTTC.

The chain combines TRBV4-2 with TRBJ2-7, with no clear D. There are 14 residues in the CDR3. V was cut by 5 bases and J by 2 bases, with 13 bases left in between. Germline lookup yields CDR1 LGHNA and CDR2 YNFKEQ. The CDR3 DNA is TGTGCCAGCAGCTTTAGTAGGGAAACCTACGAGCAGTACTTC. Protein: CASSFSRETYEQYF.

The chain uses TRBV5-4 and TRBJ2-7; TRBD1 matches 7 bases. This CDR3 region has 19 residues. The V gene's germline CDR1 is SGHNT and CDR2 YYREEE (reference sequence). The V gene end was trimmed by 0 bases and the J gene end by 3 bases; junction bases not matched to a gene: 18. DNA for the CDR3: TGTGCCAGCAGCTTGGGCCTATATCTGGCCCCGCAGGGGGACTACGAGCAGTACTTC. This gives the protein CASSLGLYLAPQGDYEQYF. Full variable domain (remainder filled in from reference TRBV5-4 and TRBJ2-7): ETGVTQSPTHLIKTRGQQVTLRCSSQSGHNTVSWYQQALGQGPQFIFQYYREEENGRGNFPPRFSGLQFPNYSSELNVNALELDDSALYLCASSLGLYLAPQGDYEQYFGPGTRLTVT.

The chain is built from TRBV11-2 and TRBJ2-2, with a tentative D call TRBD2 (6 bases). Germline V gene sequence: CDR1 SGHAT, CDR2 FQNNGV. Trimming took off 4 bases at V and 2 bases at J, with 8 bases between the two ends. The CDR3 consists of 14 residues. CDR3 loop: CASSWDFNTGELFF. CDR3 bases: TGTGCCAGCAGCTGGGACTTTAACACCGGGGAGCTGTTTTTT.